This TCR beta chain was recorded in a study of blood T cell repertoires in COVID-19. The wider study: Samples taken during acute and convalescent COVID-19 were collected in the United States, Italy and Spain. T cells, B-cell-depleted T cells, or PBMCs provided the cDNA or gDNA that served as material.

Original data processing: Reference gene primer amplification yielded estimated nucleated cell counts. Assay used: immunoSEQ multiplex PCR; TCRdb lists only in-frame clones, some missing. That table furnishes V, J and clone size, whereas the DNA furnished D and trimming. The sample yields under 150,000 clones, approximately 85% seen once. J was trimmed by 9 bases and V by 7 bases; bases with no gene match: 8. The germline V gene has CDR1 MNHEY and CDR2 SVGAGI. This CDR3 is built from 15 residues. Seattle participants joined during active infection and were tracked over time. The V gene is TRBV6-5, the J gene TRBJ2-1, with 14 nucleotides matching TRBD2. Sequencing was done on a sample of peripheral blood. This TCR came from a woman aged 60 to 75 with COVID-19, enrolled during active disease. The CDR3 bases are TGTGCCAGCATTATGACTAGCGGGGGGGCCGGTGAGCAGTTCTTC. Translated, it gives CASIMTSGGAGEQFF.